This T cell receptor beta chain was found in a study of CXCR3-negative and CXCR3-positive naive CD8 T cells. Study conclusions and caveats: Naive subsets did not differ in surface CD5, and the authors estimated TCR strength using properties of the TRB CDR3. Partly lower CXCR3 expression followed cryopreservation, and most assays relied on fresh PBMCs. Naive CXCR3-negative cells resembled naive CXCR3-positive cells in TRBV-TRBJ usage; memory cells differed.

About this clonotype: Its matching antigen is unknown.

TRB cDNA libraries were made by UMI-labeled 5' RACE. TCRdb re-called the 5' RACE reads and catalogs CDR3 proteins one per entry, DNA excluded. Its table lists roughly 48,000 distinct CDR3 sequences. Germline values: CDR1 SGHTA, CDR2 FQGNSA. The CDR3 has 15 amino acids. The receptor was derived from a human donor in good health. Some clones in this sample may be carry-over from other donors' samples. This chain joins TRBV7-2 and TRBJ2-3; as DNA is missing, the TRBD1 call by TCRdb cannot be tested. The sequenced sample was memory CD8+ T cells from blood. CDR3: CASSLVGGLTDTQYF.